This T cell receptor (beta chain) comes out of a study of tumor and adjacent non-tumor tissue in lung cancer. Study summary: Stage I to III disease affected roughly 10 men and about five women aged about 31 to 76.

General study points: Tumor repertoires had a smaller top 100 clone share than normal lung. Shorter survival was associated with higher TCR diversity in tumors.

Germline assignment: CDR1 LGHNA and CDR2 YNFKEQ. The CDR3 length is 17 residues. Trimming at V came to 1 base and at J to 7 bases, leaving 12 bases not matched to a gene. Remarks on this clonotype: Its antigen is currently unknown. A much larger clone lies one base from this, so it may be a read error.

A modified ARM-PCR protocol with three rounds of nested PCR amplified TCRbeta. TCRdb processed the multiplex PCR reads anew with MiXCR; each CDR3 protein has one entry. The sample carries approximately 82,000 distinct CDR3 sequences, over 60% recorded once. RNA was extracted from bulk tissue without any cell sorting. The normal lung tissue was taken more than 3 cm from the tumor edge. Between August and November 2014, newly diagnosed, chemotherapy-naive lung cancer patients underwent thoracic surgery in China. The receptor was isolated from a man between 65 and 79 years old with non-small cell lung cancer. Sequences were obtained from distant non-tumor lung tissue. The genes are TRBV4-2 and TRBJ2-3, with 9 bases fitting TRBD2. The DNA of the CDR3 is TGTGCCAGCAGCCAAGTGGGTAGCGGGAGTTGGCCATATACGCAGTATTTT. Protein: CASSQVGSGSWPYTQYF.